This T cell receptor (beta chain) was sequenced during a study of shared clonotypes between healthy human individuals. The overall study: Researchers assigned three CD4 naive, three CD4 memory, two CD8 naive and one CD8 memory plate to each donor. Study-level findings and limits: Around 5% was the fraction of naive CD4 clonotypes found shared across a few donors. Lower generation probabilities were found for non-shared clonotypes than for those shared by all four donors.

In regard to this clone: Its antigen is as yet unknown.

This CDR3 spans 18 amino acids. The V gene's germline CDR1 is MGHRA and CDR2 YSYEKL. V shed 1 base and J 8 bases; nucleotides not matched to a gene: 10. Assay used: immunoSEQ multiplex PCR; TCRdb lists only in-frame clones, some missing. The table lists around 2,000,000 clones, 90% to 95% of them singletons. V is TRBV4-1 and J is TRBJ2-3; 15 nucleotides line up with TRBD2. The source is a man younger than 35 in good health. Input material: naive CD4+ T cells sorted from blood. The subset: CD45RA+ positively selected. The CDR3 protein is CASSQALGLAGGPSTQYF. As DNA, the CDR3 is TGCGCCAGCAGCCAAGCTCTCGGACTAGCGGGAGGGCCGAGTACGCAGTATTTT.